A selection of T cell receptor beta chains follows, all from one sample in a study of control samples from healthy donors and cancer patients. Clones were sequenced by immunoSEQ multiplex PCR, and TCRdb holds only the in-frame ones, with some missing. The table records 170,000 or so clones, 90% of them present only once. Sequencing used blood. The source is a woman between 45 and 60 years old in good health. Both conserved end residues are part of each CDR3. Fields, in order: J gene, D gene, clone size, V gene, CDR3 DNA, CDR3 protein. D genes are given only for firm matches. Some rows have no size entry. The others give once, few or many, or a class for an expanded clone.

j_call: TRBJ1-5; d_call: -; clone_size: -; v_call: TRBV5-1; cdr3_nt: TGCGCCAGCAGCTTGGGTAGTGCCGGATCCAATCAGCCCCAGCATTTT; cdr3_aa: CASSLGSAGSNQPQHF
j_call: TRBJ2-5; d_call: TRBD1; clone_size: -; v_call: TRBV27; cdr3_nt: TGTGCCAGCAGTCCGTATGGGACAGCAGGGTACGGAGAGACCCAGTACTTC; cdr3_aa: CASSPYGTAGYGETQYF
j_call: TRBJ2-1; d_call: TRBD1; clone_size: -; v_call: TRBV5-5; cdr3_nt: TGTGCCAGCAGCGTCGGACAGGGCTCCTACAATGAGCAGTTCTTC; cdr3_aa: CASSVGQGSYNEQFF
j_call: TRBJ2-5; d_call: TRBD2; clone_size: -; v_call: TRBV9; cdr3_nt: TGTGCCAGCAGCGTAGCCGGGACTAGCGGGACCCCCCAAGAGACCCAGTACTTC; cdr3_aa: CASSVAGTSGTPQETQYF
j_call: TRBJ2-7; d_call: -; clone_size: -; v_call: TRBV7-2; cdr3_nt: TGTGCCAGCAGCATACAGGGTCCCCCCTACGAGCAGTACTTC; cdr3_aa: CASSIQGPPYEQYF
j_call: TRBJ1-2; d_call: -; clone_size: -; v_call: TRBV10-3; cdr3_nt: TGTGCCATCACCCCCGCGGGAAGGATGCCTAACTATGGCTACACCTTC; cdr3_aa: CAITPAGRMPNYGYTF
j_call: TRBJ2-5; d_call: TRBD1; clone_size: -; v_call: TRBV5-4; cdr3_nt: TGTGCCAGCAGCTCGGCGCGGACAGGGAGAGAGACCCAGTACTTC; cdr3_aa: CASSSARTGRETQYF
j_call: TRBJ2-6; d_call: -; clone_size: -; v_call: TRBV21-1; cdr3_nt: TGTGCCAGCAGCAAATCCCCATACAGGGGGCCCTCTGGGGCCAACGTCCTGACTTTC; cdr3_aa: CASSKSPYRGPSGANVLTF
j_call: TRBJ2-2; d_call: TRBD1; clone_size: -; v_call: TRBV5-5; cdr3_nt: TGTGCCAGCAGCATACACAGCAGGACAGGGCTCACCGGGGAGCTGTTTTTT; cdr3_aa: CASSIHSRTGLTGELFF
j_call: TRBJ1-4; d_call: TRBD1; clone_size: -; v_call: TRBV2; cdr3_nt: TGTGCCAGCAGTGGTAAGGGGGCGCGTAGTGAAAAACTGTTTTTT; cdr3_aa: CASSGKGARSEKLFF
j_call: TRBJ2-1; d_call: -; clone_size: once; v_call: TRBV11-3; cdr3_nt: TGTGCCAGCAGCTTAGGGCAATACAATGAGCAGTTCTTC; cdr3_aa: CASSLGQYNEQFF
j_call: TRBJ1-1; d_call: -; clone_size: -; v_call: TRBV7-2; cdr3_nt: TGTGCCAGCAGCTCGAGGTCGGCCACTGAAGCTTTCTTT; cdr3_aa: CASSSRSATEAFF
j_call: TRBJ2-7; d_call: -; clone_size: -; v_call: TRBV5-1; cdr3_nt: TGCGCCAGCAGCTTGGATATTTCGGGGGCGCCCCACTTC; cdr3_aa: CASSLDISGAPHF
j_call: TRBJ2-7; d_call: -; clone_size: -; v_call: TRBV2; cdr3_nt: TGTGCCAGCAGTCCGGTTCAAATCGGGTACGAGCAGTACTTC; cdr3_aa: CASSPVQIGYEQYF
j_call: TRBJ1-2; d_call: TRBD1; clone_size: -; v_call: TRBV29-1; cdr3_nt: TGCAGCGTTGACGGGACAGAGGCTAACTATGGCTACACCTTC; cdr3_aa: CSVDGTEANYGYTF
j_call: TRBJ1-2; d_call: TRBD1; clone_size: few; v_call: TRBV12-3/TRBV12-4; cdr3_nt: TGTGCCAGCAGCCCTGACAGGGTGGGTGGCTACACCTTC; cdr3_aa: CASSPDRVGGYTF
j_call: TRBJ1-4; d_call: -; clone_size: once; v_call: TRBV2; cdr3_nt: TGTGCCAGCAGTGAAATTGGTTGGGAGGGGGTGGATGAAAAACTGTTTTTT; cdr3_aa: CASSEIGWEGVDEKLFF
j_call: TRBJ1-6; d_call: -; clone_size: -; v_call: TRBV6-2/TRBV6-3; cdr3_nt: TGTGCCAGCAGCCCCGGGGGGCGAACATCACCCCTCCACTTT; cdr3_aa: CASSPGGRTSPLHF
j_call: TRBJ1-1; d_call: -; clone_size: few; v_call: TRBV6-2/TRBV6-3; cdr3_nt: TGTGCCAGCAGTTACTTATGGGCGAACACTGAAGCTTTCTTT; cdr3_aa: CASSYLWANTEAFF
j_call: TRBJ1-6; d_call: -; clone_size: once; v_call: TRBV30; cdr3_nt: TGTGCCTGGAGTGGAGGGGGCTCCTATAATTCACCCCTCCACTTT; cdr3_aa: CAWSGGGSYNSPLHF
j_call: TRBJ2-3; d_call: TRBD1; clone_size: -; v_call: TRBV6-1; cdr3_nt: TGTGCCAGCAGTGAGGGGACAGGGTACGATACGCAGTATTTT; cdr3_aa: CASSEGTGYDTQYF
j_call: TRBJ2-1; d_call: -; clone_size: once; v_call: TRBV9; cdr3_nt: TGTGCCAGCCGGGGGGCCGGTAATGAGCAGTTCTTC; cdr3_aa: CASRGAGNEQFF
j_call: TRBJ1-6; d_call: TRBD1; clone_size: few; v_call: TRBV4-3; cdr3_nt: TGCGCCAGCAGCCAAGTTGGGACAGGGGGCCTGGCCCTCCACTTT; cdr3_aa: CASSQVGTGGLALHF
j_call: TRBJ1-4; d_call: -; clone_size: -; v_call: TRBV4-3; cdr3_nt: TGCGCCAGCAGCCAGGTCCAGGTTAATGAAAAACTGTTTTTT; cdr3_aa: CASSQVQVNEKLFF
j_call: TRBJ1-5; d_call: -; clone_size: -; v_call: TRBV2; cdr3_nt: TGTGCCAGCAGGGGTCGGGTGGGCAATCAGCCCCAGCATTTT; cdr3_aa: CASRGRVGNQPQHF
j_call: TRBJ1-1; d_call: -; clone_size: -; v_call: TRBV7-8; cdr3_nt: TGTGCCAGCGGCCGATCCCCTGGGACCCTTTTTTTCTTT; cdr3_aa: CASGRSPGTLFFF